These 18 T cell receptor beta chains share one sample of origin, sequenced in a study of PD-L1 blockade in urothelial cancer. The method was immunoSEQ multiplex PCR; TCRdb's version includes in-frame clones alone and lacks a portion of them. The table records fewer than 30,000 clones, 84% of them present only once. This specimen consisted of PBMCs, obtained around atezolizumab (anti-PD-L1) treatment. These receptors all stem from a man aged 65 to 79 with urothelial cancer.

J is TRBJ2-1 and V is TRBV11-2, with 8 bases matching TRBD1. Germline values: CDR1 SGHAT, CDR2 FQNNGV. The CDR3 extends over 17 amino acids. The ends lost 0 bases at V and 11 bases at J; junction bases unmatched: 15. In DNA form, the CDR3 reads TGTGCCAGCAGCTTAGACGAACAGGGGGTCCCATATAGTAAGCAGTTCTTC. The encoded protein is CASSLDEQGVPYSKQFF. Combining the CDR3 with reference TRBV11-2 and TRBJ2-1 gives the whole variable domain EAGVAQSPRYKIIEKRQSVAFWCNPISGHATLYWYQQILGQGPKLLIQFQNNGVVDDSQLPKDRFSAERLKGVDSTLKIQPAKLEDSAVYLCASSLDEQGVPYSKQFFGPGTRLTVL.

V is TRBV5-1 and J is TRBJ2-1; D possibly corresponds to TRBD2 (6 bases). Looked up from germline, CDR1 is SGHRS and CDR2 is YFSETQ. The V end lost 4 bases, the J end lost 0 bases, and 14 bases lay between the germline ends. This CDR3 is built from 16 residues. The CDR3 loop is CASSPAGTGSYNEQFF. DNA for the CDR3: TGCGCCAGCAGCCCAGCCGGGACTGGCTCCTACAATGAGCAGTTCTTC. Combining the CDR3 with reference TRBV5-1 and TRBJ2-1 gives the whole variable domain KAGVTQTPRYLIKTRGQQVTLSCSPISGHRSVSWYQQTPGQGLQFLFEYFSETQRNKGNFPGRFSGRQFSNSRSEMNVSTLELGDSALYLCASSPAGTGSYNEQFFGPGTRLTVL.

The rearrangement uses TRBV30 and TRBJ2-7; perhaps TRBD2 as D (6 bases). Germline-derived CDR1 and CDR2 are GTSNPN and SVGIG (reference sequence). V was clipped by 3 bases and J by 7 bases, with 19 bases between them. The CDR3 has 14 amino acids. The CDR3 loop is CAWSGRKDGGEQYF. Written as DNA, the CDR3 is TGTGCCTGGAGCGGAAGAAAGGACGGAGGGGAGCAGTACTTC. The full variable domain, rest sourced from reference TRBV30 and TRBJ2-7, is SQTIHQWPATLVQPVGSPLSLECTVEGTSNPNLYWYRQAAGRGLQLLFYSVGIGQISSEVPQNLSASRPQDRQFILSSKKLLLSDSGFYLCAWSGRKDGGEQYFGPGTRLTVT.

The chain recombines TRBV5-1 with TRBJ2-5, with D hard to call. CDR3 length: 14 amino acids. V lost 0 bases and J lost 0, with 6 bases in between. CDR1 is SGHRS, CDR2 YFSETQ, per germline. DNA for the CDR3: TGCGCCAGCAGCTTGGCAGACTACCAAGAGACCCAGTACTTC. Amino acid sequence: CASSLADYQETQYF. The full variable domain, in which reference TRBV5-1 and TRBJ2-5 provide the parts outside the CDR3, is KAGVTQTPRYLIKTRGQQVTLSCSPISGHRSVSWYQQTPGQGLQFLFEYFSETQRNKGNFPGRFSGRQFSNSRSEMNVSTLELGDSALYLCASSLADYQETQYFGPGTRLLVL.

The chain is built from TRBV19 and TRBJ1-3, with unresolved D. The CDR3 is made up of 12 amino acids. CDR1 is LNHDA and CDR2 is SQIVND in the germline V gene (reference sequence). Trimming pared 6 bases from V and 5 bases from J, leaving 8 bases between. CDR3 DNA: TGTGCCAGTAGCCAAGAGAGAAACACCATATATTTT. Its protein is CASSQERNTIYF. Drawing the rest from reference TRBV19 and TRBJ1-3, the complete variable domain is DGGITQSPKYLFRKEGQNVTLSCEQNLNHDAMYWYRQDPGQGLRLIYYSQIVNDFQKGDIAEGYSVSREKKESFPLTVTSAQKNPTAFYLCASSQERNTIYFGEGSWLTVV.

This chain connects TRBV28 to TRBJ1-3, with no clear D. Germline V gives CDR1 MDHEN, CDR2 SYDVKM. There are 14 residues in the CDR3. Trimming removed 6 bases from V and 0 bases from J, with 9 bases in between. CDR3 loop: CASSPEFSGNTIYF. For the CDR3, the DNA is TGTGCCAGCAGCCCGGAGTTCTCTGGAAACACCATATATTTT.

The chain has TRBV29-1 and TRBJ1-2, with D possibly TRBD1 on 5 matching bases. Germline-derived CDR1 and CDR2 are SQVTM and ANQGSEA. CDR3 length: 15 amino acids. The V gene lost 4 bases and the J gene lost 4 bases, with 19 bases spanning the gap. In DNA, the CDR3 is TGCAGCGTTGGAGACCCGGACAAACCCGGCTATGGCTACACCTTC. Its translation is CSVGDPDKPGYGYTF.

This clone was seen a handful of times. The rearrangement uses TRBV7-2 and TRBJ2-5, with 12 nucleotides matching TRBD2. Trimming took 5 bases from V and 5 from J; bases not matched to a gene: 9. This CDR3 spans 16 amino acids. Germline CDR1 SGHTA, CDR2 FQGNSA. CDR3 region: CASSIQTSGRWETQYF. The CDR3 nucleotides are TGTGCCAGCAGCATCCAGACTAGCGGGAGATGGGAGACCCAGTACTTC.

The chain couples TRBV18 to TRBJ2-3; D gene unclear. Trimming pared 3 bases from V and 0 bases from J, leaving 13 bases between. Looked up from germline, CDR1 is KGHSH and CDR2 is LQKENI. The CDR3 has 16 amino acids. CDR3 in DNA: TGTGCCAGCTCACCTCAGAGCGCTCTAAGCACAGATACGCAGTATTTT. Translation gives CASSPQSALSTDTQYF. Filled out from reference TRBV18 and TRBJ2-3, the complete variable domain reads NAGVMQNPRHLVRRRGQEARLRCSPMKGHSHVYWYRQLPEEGLKFMVYLQKENIIDESGMPKERFSAEFPKEGPSILRIQQVVRGDSAAYFCASSPQSALSTDTQYFGPGTRLTVL.

This chain uses TRBV28 with TRBJ1-2, with 9 bases matching TRBD1. The trim removed 6 bases at V and 5 bases at J, leaving 10 bases unmatched. This CDR3 spans 15 amino acids. Germline V gene lookup returns CDR1 MDHEN and CDR2 SYDVKM. This chain's CDR3 is CASRLTGGRTYGYTF. The DNA for the CDR3 is TGTGCCAGCAGACTGACAGGGGGGCGGACATATGGCTACACCTTC.

A single count supports this clone. The chain uses TRBV7-9 and TRBJ1-1; 8 bases match TRBD1. Germline V gene data show CDR1 as SEHNR and CDR2 as FQNEAQ (reference sequence). This CDR3 contains 14 residues. With 4 bases clipped from V and 5 bases from J, the junction kept 6 bases outside the gene matches. The DNA of the CDR3 is TGTGCCAGCAGCTCCACAGGGGGTAGGACTGAAGCTTTCTTT. Its translation: CASSSTGGRTEAFF. Looking up the rest from reference TRBV7-9 and TRBJ1-1 gives the full variable domain: DTGVSQNPRHKITKRGQNVTFRCDPISEHNRLYWYRQTLGQGPEFLTYFQNEAQLEKSRLLSDRFSAERPKGSFSTLEIQRTEQGDSAMYLCASSSTGGRTEAFFGQGTRLTVV.

The chain is built from TRBV19 and TRBJ2-1; 10 bases fit TRBD1. The CDR3 sequence is 15 residues long. The V and J ends lost 8 bases and 7 bases, in that order; junction bases with no gene match: 11. Germline V gene data show CDR1 as LNHDA and CDR2 as SQIVND (reference sequence). CDR3 loop: CASRDGQGVRNEQFF. The CDR3 nucleotides read TGTGCCAGTCGTGACGGACAGGGGGTAAGGAATGAGCAGTTCTTC.

The genes are TRBV19 and TRBJ2-7; D is uncertain. The CDR3 covers 14 residues. V was shortened by 5 bases and J by 0 bases, with 11 bases between the two germline ends. The germline gives CDR1 LNHDA, CDR2 SQIVND (reference sequence). CDR3 amino acids: CASSASALSYEQYF. CDR3 DNA sequence: TGTGCCAGTAGTGCCAGCGCCCTCTCCTACGAGCAGTACTTC.

The chain uses TRBV2 and TRBJ2-7; 13 nucleotides agree with TRBD2. This CDR3 is 16 amino acids long. The junction had 5 bases not matched to a gene; V was cut back by 5 bases and J by 1 base. Per germline, CDR1 SNHLY and CDR2 FYNNEI. The CDR3 loop reads CASSPSTSGRSYEQYF. The DNA of the CDR3 is TGTGCCAGCAGTCCCTCGACTAGCGGGAGGTCCTACGAGCAGTACTTC. The full variable domain, completed using reference TRBV2 and TRBJ2-7, is EPEVTQTPSHQVTQMGQEVILRCVPISNHLYFYWYRQILGQKVEFLVSFYNNEISEKSEIFDDQFSVERPDGSNFTLKIRSTKLEDSAMYFCASSPSTSGRSYEQYFGPGTRLTVT.

The chain is built from TRBV7-3 and TRBJ2-2, with D possibly being TRBD1 (5 bases). Looked up from germline, CDR1 is SGHTA and CDR2 is FQGTGA. The ends were cut back, 3 bases at V and 0 bases at J, with 5 bases in the middle. This CDR3 comprises 14 residues. Written as DNA, the CDR3 is TGTGCCAGCAGCTTGACAGCGAACACCGGGGAGCTGTTTTTT. Amino acids: CASSLTANTGELFF.

The chain employs TRBV5-1 and TRBJ2-5, with TRBD2 matching over 12 bases. V lost 4 bases to trimming and J lost 5 bases; unmatched junction nucleotides: 12. There are 17 residues in the CDR3. CDR1 and CDR2 from the germline V gene are SGHRS and YFSETQ. This CDR3 is CASSELLAGGAEETQYF. The CDR3 coding sequence is TGCGCCAGCAGCGAGCTACTAGCGGGAGGTGCTGAGGAGACCCAGTACTTC. Combining the CDR3 with reference TRBV5-1 and TRBJ2-5 gives the whole variable domain KAGVTQTPRYLIKTRGQQVTLSCSPISGHRSVSWYQQTPGQGLQFLFEYFSETQRNKGNFPGRFSGRQFSNSRSEMNVSTLELGDSALYLCASSELLAGGAEETQYFGPGTRLLVL.

This rearrangement joins TRBV9 to TRBJ2-3; TRBD1 aligns across 10 bases. The CDR3 length is 18 residues. Germline loops: CDR1 SGDLS, CDR2 YYNGEE. Losses at the gene ends were 4 bases for V and 1 base for J; bases not matched to a gene: 12. The CDR3 here is CASSPRDRGVGGTDTQYF. The CDR3 nucleotides read TGTGCCAGCAGCCCCCGGGACAGGGGTGTTGGGGGCACAGATACGCAGTATTTT.

This rearrangement joins TRBV19 to TRBJ2-1; D is uncertain. V dropped 5 bases and J dropped 6 bases, with 8 bases sitting between them. Germline values: CDR1 LNHDA, CDR2 SQIVND (reference sequence). CDR3 length: 12 residues. The CDR3 reads CASSYRVNEQFF. Written as DNA, the CDR3 is TGTGCCAGTAGTTACAGAGTCAATGAGCAGTTCTTC.